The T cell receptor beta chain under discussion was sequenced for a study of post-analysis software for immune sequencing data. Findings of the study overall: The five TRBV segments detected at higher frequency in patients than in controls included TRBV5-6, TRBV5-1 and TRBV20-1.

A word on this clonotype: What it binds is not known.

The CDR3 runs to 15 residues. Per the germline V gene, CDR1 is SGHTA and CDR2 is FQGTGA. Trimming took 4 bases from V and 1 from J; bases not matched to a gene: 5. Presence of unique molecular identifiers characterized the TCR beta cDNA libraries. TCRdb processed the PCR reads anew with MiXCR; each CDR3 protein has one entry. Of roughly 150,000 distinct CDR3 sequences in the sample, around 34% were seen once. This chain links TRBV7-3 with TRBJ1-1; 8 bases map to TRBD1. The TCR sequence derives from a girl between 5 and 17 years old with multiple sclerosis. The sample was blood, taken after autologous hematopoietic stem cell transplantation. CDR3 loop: CASSYGGTGNTEAFF. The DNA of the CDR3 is TGTGCCAGCAGCTACGGAGGGACAGGGAACACTGAAGCTTTCTTT.